This entry features one T cell receptor (beta chain) sequence. Its antigen remains unknown. These data come from a study of shared clonotypes between healthy human individuals. Overall study findings and caveats: What naive subsets generally showed was a larger estimated richness than memory subsets showed.

TCRdb's table, derived via immunoSEQ multiplex PCR, lists solely in-frame clones and lacks some. The sample consists of nearly 600,000 clones, roughly 95% of them appearing once. CDR1 and CDR2 (germline): MGHRA, YSYEKL. The CDR3 loop spans 15 amino acids. With 6 bases clipped from V and 4 bases from J, the junction kept 6 bases outside the gene matches. CD45RO-negative, CCR7-positively selected cells formed the naive CD8 fraction, excluding terminally differentiated effector memory CD45RA+ cells. The gene calls are TRBV4-1 and TRBJ2-3; TRBD2 matches 11 bases. Sequences were obtained from naive CD8+ T cells sorted from blood. This clonotype originated in a woman in her 30s in good health. CDR3 DNA: TGCGCCAGCAGGCAACCTAGCGGGAGGCCAGATACGCAGTATTTT. This codes for CASRQPSGRPDTQYF.